This is a list of T cell receptor beta chains from one sample in a study of CD8 T cells in Susac syndrome. TCRdb called the immunoSEQ multiplex PCR reads again in MiXCR, with one record for every CDR3 protein. The sample shows about 120,000 distinct CDR3 sequences, nearly 96% of them seen only once. The specimen was CD4+ T cells from PBMCs. These receptors came from a human donor with Susac syndrome. Both conserved end residues are part of each CDR3. A D gene is named only where the DNA matches it firmly. Clone size, where shown, is once, few, many, or a class for clones that have expanded.

d_gene,abundance,j_gene,len,v_gene,CDR3aa,CDR3nt
-,-,TRBJ2-2,15,TRBV10-3,CAIRTGTAGTGELFF,TGTGCCATCAGAACCGGGACAGCGGGGACCGGGGAGCTGTTTTTT
-,-,TRBJ2-1,14,TRBV4-1,CASSRIILDNEQFF,TGCGCCAGCAGCCGGATCATCTTAGACAATGAGCAGTTCTTC
TRBD2,-,TRBJ2-6,17,TRBV4-1,CASRLAGGESGANVLTF,TGCGCCAGCAGACTAGCGGGAGGGGAATCCGGGGCCAACGTCCTGACTTTC
TRBD1,-,TRBJ2-1,15,TRBV9,CASSVVGTGYNEQFF,TGTGCCAGCAGCGTGGTAGGGACAGGTTACAATGAGCAGTTCTTC
-,-,TRBJ2-5,14,TRBV20-1,CSASKGFGQETQYF,TGCAGTGCTAGTAAAGGGTTTGGGCAAGAGACCCAGTACTTC
-,-,TRBJ1-1,13,TRBV9,CASSAGRNTEAFF,TGTGCCAGCAGTGCAGGGAGGAACACTGAAGCTTTCTTT
TRBD2,-,TRBJ2-5,15,TRBV24-1,CATSDPGTSSETQYF,TGTGCCACCAGTGACCCGGGGACTAGCTCAGAGACCCAGTACTTC
-,-,TRBJ1-2,11,TRBV20-1,CSAVMTSGYTF,TGCAGTGCCGTAATGACGTCAGGCTACACCTTC
-,-,TRBJ2-3,15,TRBV7-9,CASSFTGFGTDTQYF,TGTGCCAGCAGCTTTACAGGGTTTGGCACAGATACGCAGTATTTT
TRBD2,-,TRBJ2-3,15,TRBV29-1,CSVEASGSGEDTQYF,TGCAGCGTTGAGGCTAGCGGGAGCGGGGAAGATACGCAGTATTTT
-,-,TRBJ2-5,13,TRBV5-1,CASSLGRRETQYF,TGCGCCAGCAGCCTGGGGCGTCGGGAGACCCAGTACTTC
TRBD1,-,TRBJ1-1,17,TRBV30,CAWSGNRDRQMNTEAFF,TGTGCCTGGAGTGGGAACCGGGACAGACAAATGAACACTGAAGCTTTCTTT
-,-,TRBJ2-7,15,TRBV7-9,CASSLAGGPTYEQYF,TGTGCCAGCAGCTTAGCCGGCGGGCCTACCTACGAGCAGTACTTC
-,-,TRBJ2-7,15,TRBV28,CASTLGRGLSYEQYF,TGTGCCAGCACTCTCGGGAGGGGGCTTTCCTACGAGCAGTACTTC
-,-,TRBJ2-1,13,TRBV6-5,CASSYRGPNEQFF,TGTGCCAGCAGTTACCGCGGACCCAATGAGCAGTTCTTC
TRBD1,few,TRBJ1-5,14,TRBV6-1,CASAETGRGQPQHF,TGTGCCAGCGCTGAGACAGGGAGGGGACAGCCCCAGCATTTT
TRBD2,-,TRBJ2-1,17,TRBV7-2,CASSPTGLAGGSNEQFF,TGTGCCAGCAGCCCCACAGGACTAGCGGGAGGTAGCAATGAGCAGTTCTTC
TRBD2,few,TRBJ2-1,16,TRBV6-5,CASSSRLAGIYNEQFF,TGTGCCAGCAGTTCCAGACTAGCGGGAATCTACAATGAGCAGTTCTTC
TRBD2,few,TRBJ2-7,14,TRBV5-1,CASSFLAGASEQYF,TGCGCCAGCAGCTTCCTAGCGGGAGCCAGCGAGCAGTACTTC
TRBD2,-,TRBJ2-5,16,TRBV3-1,CASSQDSTGGQETQYF,TGTGCCAGCAGCCAAGATTCAACGGGAGGCCAAGAGACCCAGTACTTC
-,-,TRBJ2-7,15,TRBV7-9,CASSLALGSTYEQYF,TGTGCCAGCAGCTTAGCGCTCGGCTCGACCTACGAGCAGTACTTC
-,-,TRBJ2-5,14,TRBV14,CASSVAEYQETQYF,TGTGCCAGCTCCGTTGCGGAATACCAAGAGACCCAGTACTTC
TRBD2,-,TRBJ2-7,17,TRBV3-1,CASSQVASGRSSYEQYF,TGTGCCAGCAGCCAAGTAGCTAGCGGGAGGAGCTCCTACGAGCAGTACTTC
-,-,TRBJ1-1,15,TRBV18,CASSPIRTSNTEAFF,TGTGCCAGCTCACCAATACGGACATCAAACACTGAAGCTTTCTTT
-,-,TRBJ1-5,13,TRBV10-3,CAISDGRGQPQHF,TGTGCCATCAGTGACGGCAGAGGCCAGCCCCAGCATTTT
-,-,TRBJ2-3,13,TRBV7-2,CASSFSAEDTQYF,TGTGCCAGCAGCTTTTCAGCGGAAGATACGCAGTATTTT
TRBD1,-,TRBJ2-7,14,TRBV12-3/TRBV12-4,CASSFLQGAYEQYF,TGTGCCAGCAGTTTCTTGCAGGGGGCGTACGAGCAGTACTTC